A selection of T cell receptor beta chains follows, all from one sample in a study of primary melanoma T cells and metastatic recurrence. Only in-frame clones appear in the TCRdb table, and some are missing; sequencing was by immunoSEQ multiplex PCR. Of fewer than 650 clones in the sample, about 90% were seen once. Sequencing was done on a sample of melanoma tumor tissue. These receptor sequences come from a human donor with melanoma. Each CDR3 is given with its conserved first and last residue.

TRBV6-8,CASSYAGTVVGANVLTF
TRBV11-3,CASGTAGGQRTLAKNIQYF
TRBV6-8,CASKGSSGIYEQYF
TRBV28,CATTSKAYGYTF
TRBV6-8,CASSQIRDYGGELFF
TRBV6-8,CASRRAGGSNGGELFF
TRBV19,CASSIGTANEQYF
TRBV12-5,CASGFLDRGFTGELFF
TRBV11-3,CASSFGLAGVTETQYF
TRBV6-8,CASRDRVDGSGNTIYF
TRBV19,CASSDLGTSGRSGELFF
TRBV11-3,CASNNSPDGGSYEQYF
TRBV14,CASSQGNTEAFF
TRBV10-2,CASGGTGTNYGYTF
TRBV23-1,CASSQEVNSNQPQHF
TRBV7-6,CASSQAASSGANVLTF
TRBV29-1,CSGALQINEQFF
TRBV7-1,CASNPRRENEQFF
TRBV19,CASSIGLDGGQNIQYF
TRBV11-3,CASSFLGGSGNTIYF
TRBV28,CASEGTGTRRAQYF
TRBV12-5,CASTTPSGGSSSYNEQFF
TRBV15,CATSRDQGTGDEFF
TRBV22-1,CASSEQSNTEAFF
TRBV19,CASSKNQLAKNIQYF
TRBV11-3,CASSALQGAWYYGYTF
TRBV30,CAWSYLGLAGGNEQFF
TRBV11-3,CASSLVRASGTTDTQYF
TRBV6-8,CASRSRQENIQYF
TRBV30,CAWSPTALGNEQFF
TRBV6-8,CASRADRGQRREQYF
TRBV15,CATSRVDSNQPQHF
TRBV11-3,CASSLEGLAGSEQYF
TRBV6-8,CAHRGNTGELFF
TRBV19,CASSMTGAVSRGQYF
TRBV19,CASSIDRGGLNTEAFF
TRBV6-8,CASSPAGLTDTQYF
TRBV11-3,CASSPLTAGMDTQYF
TRBV11-3,CASSIGLAGANIQYF
TRBV9,CASSPSQKRIPYEQYF
TRBV30,CAWSSGGTDTQYF
TRBV6-1,CASSEAAWAASGYTF